The sequence of this T cell receptor (beta chain) was determined in a study of cytomegalovirus exposure and HLA in healthy donors. Study context: An early release of data contained 70 million to 95 million unique TCRs, which came from HLA-typed donors. Overall study results and limits: Association of a missense DCLRE1C variant with TCR beta V- and J-gene trimming was reported in a later analysis.

With regard to this clone: Antigen specificity is unknown.

PCR involved 60 Vbeta and 13 Jbeta primers. Assay: immunoSEQ multiplex PCR; the TCRdb copy retains only in-frame clones and omits some. The data contain some 150,000 clones, around 80% of them seen just once; the ten biggest clones take up 1.8%. Between the trimmed V and J ends, which lost 2 bases and 0 bases, there was a span of 6 bases. The germline gives CDR1 SGHDT, CDR2 YYEEEE. This CDR3 is built from 13 residues. Sequenced: PBMCs. This TCR derives from a female donor in good health and CMV-seropositive. The chain carries TRBV5-6 and TRBJ2-7; D not resolved. This chain's CDR3 is CASSFVSSYEQYF. DNA of the CDR3: TGTGCCAGCAGCTTTGTCAGCTCCTACGAGCAGTACTTC.